Presented here are 17 T cell receptor beta chains from one specimen sequenced in a study of cytomegalovirus exposure and HLA in healthy donors. Only in-frame clones appear in the TCRdb table, and some are missing; sequencing was by immunoSEQ multiplex PCR. The sample holds tens of thousands of clones; 97% are singletons and the top ten take about 10%. Sample: PBMCs. The receptors shown here come from a man younger than 45 in good health and CMV-seropositive.

Here the CDR3 reads CASSLYRGTEAFF. The CDR3 bases are TGTGCCAGCAGTTTATATAGAGGGACTGAAGCTTTCTTT. V usage is TRBV27 and J usage is TRBJ1-1, with D unclear. The germline CDR1 and CDR2 sequences are MNHEY and SMNVEV (reference sequence). The CDR3 is 13 amino acids. With 1 base removed from V and 5 bases from J, the gap between germline ends came to 8 bases.

The chain carries TRBV6-5 and TRBJ2-3; 8 nucleotides match TRBD2. J gave up 3 bases and V 3 bases, and 8 bases lay outside the gene matches. CDR1 is MNHEY and CDR2 is SVGAGI in the germline V gene. This CDR3 has 16 residues. CDR3 protein: CASSYTAGRATDTQYF. The CDR3 DNA follows: TGTGCCAGCAGTTATACGGCCGGGAGGGCGACAGATACGCAGTATTTT.

The chain employs TRBV4-1 and TRBJ2-2; TRBD2 is a possible D gene (6 bases). Germline CDR1 MGHRA, CDR2 YSYEKL. CDR3 length: 14 amino acids. V lost 8 bases and J lost 0, with 10 bases in between. CDR3 residues: CASGRDSNTGELFF. Written as DNA, the CDR3 is TGCGCCAGCGGCCGGGACTCGAACACCGGGGAGCTGTTTTTT.

The chain recombines TRBV5-1 with TRBJ2-1; D gene uncertain. Trimming stripped 1 base from V and 8 bases from J, with 7 bases between. CDR3 length: 12 residues. The germline gives CDR1 SGHRS, CDR2 YFSETQ. CDR3 sequence reads: CASSLTNDEQFF. In DNA, the CDR3 is TGCGCCAGCAGCTTGACTAACGATGAGCAGTTCTTC.

The chain recombines TRBV11-1 with TRBJ2-1, with 12 bases matching TRBD2. Unmatched junction bases numbered 8, after V lost 5 bases and J lost 6 bases. The CDR3 has 16 residues. The germline gives CDR1 SGHAT, CDR2 FQDESV (reference sequence). CDR3 nucleotide sequence: TGTGCCAGCAGCGACACCGGGACTAGCGGGTTCAATGAGCAGTTCTTC. Residues: CASSDTGTSGFNEQFF.

This clone is a singleton in its sample. The chain is built from TRBV21-1 and TRBJ2-7; TRBD2 is the table's D call and was not checked against the DNA. TRBV21-1 is a pseudogene. The CDR3 sequence is 12 residues long. For the CDR3, the DNA is TGTGCCTGTTCCGGGACTACCTACGAGCAGTACTTC. Its translation is CACSGTTYEQYF.

The chain has TRBV4-1 and TRBJ2-3; perhaps TRBD2 as D (5 bases). CDR1 is MGHRA and CDR2 is YSYEKL in the germline V gene. The CDR3 runs to 16 residues. Trimming cost V 1 base and J 0 bases, with 11 bases left between them. The CDR3 DNA sequence: TGCGCCAGCAGCCAAGTGGCTTGGACTAGCACAGATACGCAGTATTTT. This gives the protein CASSQVAWTSTDTQYF.

This clone is a singleton in its sample. V is TRBV7-9 and J is TRBJ1-4; D not certain. The CDR3 loop spans 16 amino acids. Germline V gene lookup returns CDR1 SEHNR and CDR2 FQNEAQ (reference sequence). V was cut by 0 bases and J by 4 bases, with 12 bases left in between. The CDR3 here is CASSLALSGINEKLFF. For the CDR3, the DNA is TGTGCCAGCAGCTTAGCGCTATCGGGGATTAATGAAAAACTGTTTTTT.

The chain combines TRBV2 with TRBJ2-5; perhaps TRBD2 as D (6 bases). The CDR3 has 14 residues. Per germline, CDR1 SNHLY and CDR2 FYNNEI. V lost 11 bases, J lost 1 base, and 17 bases lay in between. Written as DNA, the CDR3 is TGTGCCGGCCGGGGGTGGACCCTCCAAGAGACCCAGTACTTC. It codes for CAGRGWTLQETQYF.

The V call is TRBV28, the J call TRBJ2-7; 12 positions agree with TRBD2. J gave up 2 bases and V 6 bases, and 5 bases lay outside the gene matches. The CDR3 consists of 15 residues. The germline V gene has CDR1 MDHEN and CDR2 SYDVKM. The CDR3 DNA follows: TGTGCCAGCAGCCTCGGACTAGCGGGACCCTACGAGCAGTACTTC. It yields the protein CASSLGLAGPYEQYF.

This chain joins TRBV5-4 and TRBJ1-4, with TRBD1 matching over 7 bases. In germline, CDR1 is SGHNT, CDR2 YYREEE (reference sequence). V lost 3 bases to trimming and J lost 0 bases; unmatched junction nucleotides: 8. The CDR3 has 17 residues. The CDR3 nucleotides read TGTGCCAGCAGCTCGACAGGGAAAGGTGCAACTAATGAAAAACTGTTTTTT. This translates into CASSSTGKGATNEKLFF. Together with reference TRBV5-4 and TRBJ1-4, the CDR3 gives the full variable domain: ETGVTQSPTHLIKTRGQQVTLRCSSQSGHNTVSWYQQALGQGPQFIFQYYREEENGRGNFPPRFSGLQFPNYSSELNVNALELDDSALYLCASSSTGKGATNEKLFFGSGTQLSVL.

This clone was seen only once. V is TRBV5-5 and J is TRBJ1-4; no clear D gene. Germline V gene lookup returns CDR1 SGHKS and CDR2 YYEKEE (reference sequence). Trimming cost V 6 bases and J 10 bases, with 22 bases left between them. The CDR3 spans 15 residues. This CDR3 reads CASNPSSGFEGKLFF. DNA of the CDR3: TGTGCCAGCAACCCCAGCTCGGGATTCGAAGGAAAACTGTTTTTT.

The rearrangement uses TRBV6-1 and TRBJ1-3; no reliable D call. V gave up 4 bases and J gave up 0 bases, with 13 bases separating them. The CDR3 contains 16 residues. Germline V CDR1 and CDR2: MNHNS, SASEGT. The CDR3 region has the DNA TGTGCCAGCAGTGTCACAGCCGCCTTCTCTGGAAACACCATATATTTT. It yields the protein CASSVTAAFSGNTIYF.

Relative to its sample, this clone is large (0.1 to 1%). The chain has TRBV25-1 and TRBJ2-1; D call uncertain. Trimming stripped 6 bases from V and 2 bases from J, with 8 bases between. The CDR3 contains 13 residues. Germline CDR1 and CDR2: MGHDK and SYGVNS. CDR3 sequence: CASRTDTYNEQFF. The CDR3, as DNA: TGTGCCAGCAGAACCGACACCTACAATGAGCAGTTCTTC.

The CDR3 here is CAWGQGAGEQYF. In DNA, the CDR3 is TGTGCCTGGGGACAGGGGGCAGGGGAGCAGTACTTC. The chain recombines TRBV30 with TRBJ2-7, with 11 bases matching TRBD1. Trimming cost V 5 bases and J 7 bases; bases outside gene matches: 4. Germline values: CDR1 GTSNPN, CDR2 SVGIG (reference sequence). CDR3 length: 12 amino acids.

The CDR3 DNA follows: TGTGCCACCAAGCCCCCTTTCGCACCTAATCAGCCCCAGCATTTT. Residues: CATKPPFAPNQPQHF. This rearrangement joins TRBV28 to TRBJ1-5; D gene ambiguous. V dropped 10 bases and J dropped 4 bases, with 20 bases sitting between them. This CDR3 has 15 amino acids. Germline V gene data show CDR1 as MDHEN and CDR2 as SYDVKM.

The genes are TRBV19 and TRBJ1-3, with D perhaps TRBD1 (6 bases). CDR1 LNHDA and CDR2 SQIVND come from the germline V gene (reference sequence). The V and J ends lost 5 bases and 1 base respectively, with 12 bases between them. The CDR3 is 15 amino acids. The CDR3 DNA sequence: TGTGCCAGTAGTCAGACAGGACAATCTGGAAACACCATATATTTT. Its protein is CASSQTGQSGNTIYF.